This T cell receptor (beta chain) was sequenced during a study of blood T cell repertoires in COVID-19. Germline CDR1 and CDR2: SGHTS and YDEGEE. Trimming took 6 bases from V and 10 from J, leaving 17 bases between them. This CDR3 spans 13 amino acids. Under the authors' procedure: Amplification from reference gene primers served as the basis for estimated nucleated cell counts. Libraries were prepared by immunoSEQ multiplex PCR; TCRdb keeps only in-frame clonotypes and omits some of them. V and J calls and clone size are those listed in that table; D and trimming were worked out from the DNA. Of 200,000 to 250,000 clones detected, roughly 88% appear once; the ten largest clones hold around 2.2%.

Sequenced material: peripheral blood. The sequence came from a young man who had recovered from COVID-19. The V call is TRBV5-8, the J call TRBJ2-1, with a possible D match to TRBD2 (6 bases). In DNA form, the CDR3 reads TGTGCCAGCATCATCCGAGGGAGCGGGGAGCAGTTCTTC. It yields the protein CASIIRGSGEQFF.